This is a list of T cell receptor beta chains from one sample in a study of OX40 agonist ivuxolimab in advanced cancers. Profiled with immunoSEQ multiplex PCR; TCRdb holds only in-frame clones, not every one. Here the sample spans about 98,000 clones, around 88% being singletons. The sample here was CD4+ or CD8+ T cells sorted from blood, taken in a trial of the OX40 agonist ivuxolimab. The receptors here all came from an adult with an advanced solid tumor such as melanoma, head and neck, liver or kidney cancer. Both conserved end residues are part of each CDR3. A D gene is named only where the DNA matches it firmly. Size tells how often a clone was seen (once, few, many) or the class of an expanded clone, and some rows leave it out.

j_call	cdr3_length	d_call	clone_size	v_call	cdr3_aa	cdr3_nt
TRBJ2-3	14	TRBD1	-	TRBV11-2	CASRRQGAADTQYF	TGTGCCAGCAGGAGACAGGGGGCGGCAGATACGCAGTATTTT
TRBJ1-5	15	-	once	TRBV6-1	CASRGGSYSNQPQHF	TGTGCCAGCAGGGGGGGCAGTTATAGCAATCAGCCCCAGCATTTT
TRBJ2-1	17	-	-	TRBV12-1	CASSKDRGRGSYNEQFF	TGTGCCAGCAGCAAGGACAGGGGGCGCGGATCCTACAATGAGCAGTTCTTC
TRBJ2-7	15	-	-	TRBV5-1	CASSLDLTETYEQYF	TGCGCCAGCAGCTTAGATCTGACAGAAACCTACGAGCAGTACTTC
TRBJ2-7	15	-	-	TRBV6-4	CASSVRIRARYEQYF	TGTGCCAGCAGTGTAAGGATCCGGGCCCGCTACGAGCAGTACTTC
TRBJ2-7	13	-	few	TRBV18	CASSPRSIHEQYF	TGTGCCAGCTCACCACGCAGCATCCACGAGCAGTACTTC
TRBJ1-5	15	-	-	TRBV19	CASSSGDGANQPQHF	TGTGCCAGTAGTAGTGGAGACGGTGCGAATCAGCCCCAGCATTTT
TRBJ1-2	14	-	few	TRBV2	CASRRGGSNYGYTF	TGTGCCAGCAGAAGGGGGGGATCTAACTATGGCTACACCTTC
TRBJ1-2	14	TRBD1	-	TRBV19	CARGGTGGRYGYTF	TGTGCCAGGGGGGGTACAGGGGGCCGTTATGGCTACACCTTC
TRBJ1-1	13	-	-	TRBV15	CATSRDPNTEAFF	TGTGCCACCAGCAGAGACCCGAACACTGAAGCTTTCTTT
TRBJ1-1	14	TRBD1	few	TRBV5-1	CASSLVRGYTEAFF	TGCGCCAGCAGCTTAGTCAGGGGGTACACTGAAGCTTTCTTT
TRBJ2-3	13	TRBD1	-	TRBV19	CASSTTGADTQYF	TGTGCCAGTAGTACCACAGGGGCAGATACGCAGTATTTT
TRBJ1-4	15	-	-	TRBV6-6	CASSYLRERGEKLFF	TGTGCCAGCAGTTACTTAAGGGAAAGAGGTGAAAAACTGTTTTTT
TRBJ2-5	13	-	-	TRBV18	CASSPSKSETQYF	TGTGCCAGCTCACCGTCAAAATCGGAGACCCAGTACTTC
TRBJ1-1	12	-	-	TRBV7-9	CASSLEDTEAFF	TGTGCCAGCAGCTTAGAGGACACTGAAGCTTTCTTT
TRBJ1-6	14	-	-	TRBV27	CASTFRDKGSPLHF	TGTGCCAGCACCTTCCGGGACAAAGGATCACCCCTCCACTTT
TRBJ1-4	14	-	few	TRBV7-9	CASSLEERGEKLFF	TGTGCCAGCAGCTTAGAGGAACGTGGTGAAAAACTGTTTTTT
TRBJ1-4	16	-	-	TRBV10-3	CAIGSGRSTTNEKLFF	TGTGCCATCGGTTCGGGCAGGTCGACAACTAATGAAAAACTGTTTTTT
TRBJ1-3	14	TRBD1	-	TRBV19	CASRTGQSGNTIYF	TGTGCCAGTAGGACGGGACAGTCTGGAAACACCATATATTTT
TRBJ1-4	16	-	-	TRBV7-2	CASSPRAGGAGEKLFF	TGTGCCAGCAGCCCACGCGCGGGGGGGGCGGGTGAAAAACTGTTTTTT
TRBJ1-1	15	-	-	TRBV18	CASSRGWYENTEAFF	TGTGCCAGCTCGAGGGGGTGGTATGAGAACACTGAAGCTTTCTTT
TRBJ2-3	16	TRBD2	-	TRBV7-2	CASSSTLAGGRDTQYF	TGTGCCAGCAGCTCGACACTAGCGGGGGGGAGAGATACGCAGTATTTT
TRBJ1-1	14	TRBD1	-	TRBV19	CASSAQGGEPEAFF	TGTGCCAGTAGTGCCCAGGGGGGGGAGCCTGAAGCTTTCTTT
TRBJ2-1	15	-	-	TRBV5-1	CASSLRAQTGDEQFF	TGCGCCAGCAGCCTACGGGCCCAGACAGGAGATGAGCAGTTCTTC
TRBJ2-3	16	TRBD2	-	TRBV5-1	CASSLVGTSGTDTQYF	TGCGCCAGCAGCTTGGTGGGGACTAGCGGCACAGATACGCAGTATTTT